These 19 T cell receptor beta chains came from one sample sequenced in a study of T cell repertoires in cytomegalovirus infection (dated by TCRdb to between 2019 and 2020). These reads were obtained on an Illumina HiSeq 1500. TCRdb reprocessing: public reads trimmed at Q25 with fastp, clones called with MiXCR, in-frame beta chains kept. Each entry merges the rows of one CDR3 protein and shows their most common DNA and genes. The sample table contains approximately 630,000 distinct CDR3 sequences; only one count was recorded for approximately 24% of them. The top ten clones comprise 8% of the sample. Sequenced: CD8+ T cells from PBMCs. The receptors originated from a human donor in good health (CMV status not recorded). Some clones in this sample may be carry-over from other donors' samples.

The V call is TRBV14, the J call TRBJ1-2, with D unresolved. The CDR3 covers 13 residues. Trimming removed 1 base from V and 8 bases from J, with 11 bases in between. Germline values: CDR1 SGHDN, CDR2 FVKESK. The DNA of the CDR3 is TGTGCCAGCAGCCAAGGCCTCGCGGACGGCTACACCTTC. It yields the protein CASSQGLADGYTF.

This clonotype occurred many times. V gene TRBV27 combines with J gene TRBJ2-5; 7 bases agree with TRBD2. From germline, CDR1 is MNHEY and CDR2 SMNVEV (reference sequence). J gave up 2 bases and V 8 bases, and 8 bases lay outside the gene matches. CDR3 length equals 14 residues. CDR3 amino acids: CASRTVGGQETQYF. DNA for the CDR3: TGTGCCAGCCGAACGGTGGGGGGGCAAGAGACCCAGTACTTC.

This clonotype has just a few counts. The chain is built from TRBV7-9 and TRBJ2-6, with 8 bases aligning to TRBD1. V was pared by 6 bases and J by 0 bases, with 10 bases of the junction left unmatched. This CDR3 contains 18 residues. Germline CDR1 is SEHNR and CDR2 is FQNEAQ (reference sequence). The CDR3 loop reads CASSFTGGYSSGANVLTF. CDR3 bases: TGTGCCAGCAGTTTCACAGGGGGATACTCCTCTGGGGCCAACGTCCTGACTTTC.

This clonotype has at least ten counts. The chain links TRBV4-1 to TRBJ2-1; either TRBD1 or TRBD2 may fit D (6 bases each). V was clipped by 0 bases and J by 7 bases, with 19 bases between them. This CDR3 has 17 residues. The germline V gene has CDR1 MGHRA and CDR2 YSYEKL. The CDR3: CASSQEGRGPMRNEQFF. CDR3 in DNA: TGCGCCAGCAGCCAAGAAGGCCGGGGGCCTATGAGGAATGAGCAGTTCTTC.

This clonotype was detected a few times. The V and J genes are TRBV20-1 and TRBJ2-1; TRBD1 agrees at 9 bases. V dropped 3 bases and J dropped 4; count of bases not matched to a gene: 10. Germline V CDR1 and CDR2: DFQATT, SNEGSKA (reference sequence). The CDR3 covers 16 residues. The CDR3 bases are TGCAGTGCTAGGCTCCCGGGACAGGGTTGGTACAATGAGCAGTTCTTC. Its translation is CSARLPGQGWYNEQFF.

The CDR3 DNA sequence: TGCGCCAGCAGCCAAGATCAATGGGACGAGGGGGATGAAAAACTGTTTTTT. It specifies CASSQDQWDEGDEKLFF. The V call is TRBV4-1, the J call TRBJ1-4; D might be TRBD1 (6 bases). V dropped 0 bases and J dropped 6 bases, with 17 bases sitting between them. This CDR3 is 17 amino acids long. Germline V lookup: CDR1 MGHRA, CDR2 YSYEKL.

This clonotype has at least ten counts. The rearrangement joins TRBV28 to TRBJ2-3; 9 bases align to TRBD2. Trimming cost V 5 bases and J 2 bases; bases outside gene matches: 8. Germline-derived CDR1 and CDR2 are MDHEN and SYDVKM. The CDR3 has 16 residues. The CDR3 nucleotides are TGTGCCAGCAGTAACCCTAAGCGGGGGGTCACAGATACGCAGTATTTT. This gives the protein CASSNPKRGVTDTQYF. Full variable domain (rest looked up from reference TRBV28 and TRBJ2-3): DVKVTQSSRYLVKRTGEKVFLECVQDMDHENMFWYRQDPGLGLRLIYFSYDVKMKEKGDIPEGYSVSREKKERFSLILESASTNQTSMYLCASSNPKRGVTDTQYFGPGTRLTVL.

As concerns this clonotype: A read error may be the cause here, since a much bigger clone is one base away. The chain recombines TRBV28 with TRBJ1-5; maybe TRBD2 (5 bases). The J call may be mistaken, given a closer DNA end match to TRBJ2-3. The V gene's germline CDR1 is MDHEN and CDR2 SYDVKM. The CDR3 is 15 residues long. CDR3: CASSLYGSSNQPQYF. CDR3 DNA sequence: TGTGCCAGCAGTTTATATGGTTCTAGCAATCAGCCCCAGTATTTT.

This clonotype has a count of ten or more. This sequence joins TRBV10-1 and TRBJ2-7; D ambiguous. CDR3 size: 13 residues. The germline V gene has CDR1 WNHNN and CDR2 SYGVQD (reference sequence). V was trimmed by 3 bases and J by 2 bases, leaving 8 bases between them. The DNA of the CDR3 is TGCGCCAGCAGTGACAGTTGGCCCTACGAGCAGTACTTC. Its translation: CASSDSWPYEQYF.

This clonotype was seen more than once but under ten times. The rearrangement uses TRBV6-5 and TRBJ2-7; TRBD1 matches 8 bases. With 4 bases clipped from V and 6 bases from J, the junction kept 8 bases outside the gene matches. This CDR3 contains 14 residues. Germline V gives CDR1 MNHEY, CDR2 SVGAGI. In DNA, the CDR3 is TGTGCCAGCAGTTTATTGGGGACAGGACGCGAGCAGTACTTC. It encodes CASSLLGTGREQYF.

In this sample, this clonotype turned up many times. The chain is built from TRBV11-2 and TRBJ1-5; 11 positions agree with TRBD1. Germline CDR1 SGHAT, CDR2 FQNNGV. CDR3 length: 20 amino acids. Trimming took 4 bases from V and 1 from J; bases not matched to a gene: 15. As DNA, the CDR3 is TGTGCCAGCAGCTCCCACGACGAGGACAGGGGGCGCGTCAGCAATCAGCCCCAGCATTTT. It specifies CASSSHDEDRGRVSNQPQHF. Complete variable domain (other parts from reference TRBV11-2 and TRBJ1-5): EAGVAQSPRYKIIEKRQSVAFWCNPISGHATLYWYQQILGQGPKLLIQFQNNGVVDDSQLPKDRFSAERLKGVDSTLKIQPAKLEDSAVYLCASSSHDEDRGRVSNQPQHFGDGTRLSIL.

Details on this clonotype: The junction shows a germline mismatch at one end, possibly a read error. The chain couples TRBV7-6 to TRBJ2-1; 9 bases are a match to TRBD1. The CDR3 is 16 residues long. Germline CDR1 reads SGHVS; CDR2 reads FNYEAQ. CDR3 sequence: CTSSIIRDRVRDEQFF. In nucleotides, the CDR3 is TGTACCAGCAGCATCATCCGGGACAGGGTTCGCGATGAGCAGTTCTTC.

This chain joins TRBV3-1 and TRBJ2-2; no firm D call. The CDR3 consists of 14 residues. CDR1 is LGHDT, CDR2 YNNKEL, per germline (reference sequence). Trimming shortened V by 5 bases and J by 6 bases, and 13 bases separated the two germline ends. CDR3 coding DNA: TGTGCCAGCAGCATAACAACCAGAGCCGGGGAGCTGTTTTTT. It yields the protein CASSITTRAGELFF.

The chain has TRBV4-1 and TRBJ2-1; possible D gene TRBD1, 6 bases. Trimming shortened V by 4 bases and J by 4 bases, and 17 bases separated the two germline ends. The CDR3 has 16 amino acids. Germline V gene sequence: CDR1 MGHRA, CDR2 YSYEKL. The CDR3 DNA reads TGCGCCAGCAGCCCAGTGGGACAAGGCGGGTACAATGAGCAGTTCTTC. Translated: CASSPVGQGGYNEQFF.

The rearrangement joins TRBV25-1 to TRBJ2-2; a weak D match, TRBD2 (7 bases). V lost 3 bases to trimming and J lost 4 bases, with 9 bases between them. This CDR3 is built from 14 residues. CDR1 is MGHDK, CDR2 SYGVNS, per germline. The CDR3 loop reads CASSERGGTGELFF. The CDR3 DNA reads TGTGCCAGCAGTGAGAGGGGGGGCACCGGGGAGCTGTTTTTT.

The V and J genes are TRBV5-4 and TRBJ2-1; D is unclear. Per the germline V gene, CDR1 is SGHNT and CDR2 is YYREEE (reference sequence). The CDR3 runs 14 residues. V was shortened by 7 bases and J by 6 bases, with 17 bases between the two germline ends. CDR3 DNA sequence: TGTGCCAGCTATGGGGAACGACTCGGCAATGAGCAGTTCTTC. It encodes CASYGERLGNEQFF.

The sample holds many counts of this clonotype. This CDR3 reads CASSFQGQSSYEQYF. The CDR3, as DNA: TGTGCCAGCAGCTTTCAGGGACAGAGCTCCTACGAGCAGTACTTC. This chain uses TRBV7-8 with TRBJ2-7; 7 bases are shared with TRBD1. There are 15 residues in the CDR3. The germline V gene encodes CDR1 SGHVS and CDR2 FQNEAQ. With V trimmed by 3 bases and J by 0 bases, 5 bases remained unmatched.

This clonotype was observed a handful of times. CDR3 sequence: CASSSWTGSYGYTF. The CDR3, as DNA: TGTGCCAGCAGTTCGTGGACAGGGAGCTATGGCTACACCTTC. This sequence joins TRBV6-2 or TRBV6-3 and TRBJ1-2; 8 bases match TRBD1. Per germline, CDR1 MNHEY and CDR2 SVGEGT. V was pared by 4 bases and J by 4 bases, with 5 bases of the junction left unmatched. This CDR3 is 14 amino acids long.

This clonotype has ten or more counts. The chain is built from TRBV7-6 and TRBJ1-1, with TRBD1 identical over 8 bases. The germline V gene has CDR1 SGHVS and CDR2 FNYEAQ. The ends lost 5 bases at V and 0 bases at J; junction bases unmatched: 5. This CDR3 has 15 amino acids. The CDR3 DNA is TGTGCCAGCAGCGCCCGACAGGGGATGAACACTGAAGCTTTCTTT. Residues: CASSARQGMNTEAFF.